Each of the 17 T cell receptor beta chains below was sequenced from the same sample in a study of human T cells and chemical hapten exposure. A single record per CDR3 protein comes from TCRdb applying MiXCR to the RACE reads. This table has under 40,000 distinct CDR3 sequences, approximately 12% appearing once. The sample's time point: pre-sensitization, week 0. The treatment here: therapeutic diphenylcyclopropenone sensitization with weekly scalp DPC. Unfractionated whole blood served as the source for total RNA extraction. Sequences were derived from whole blood, sampled in connection with sensitization to the hapten diphenylcyclopropenone (DPC). The receptors originated from a woman between 40 and 50 years old with alopecia areata. Some clones in this sample may be carry-over from other donors' samples.

This chain links TRBV20-1 with TRBJ2-2; D is unclear. CDR1 is DFQATT, CDR2 SNEGSKA, per germline (reference sequence). The CDR3 is made up of 12 amino acids. The ends were cut back, 5 bases at V and 5 bases at J, with 9 bases in the middle. This chain's CDR3 is CSALLTTGELFF. The CDR3 bases are TGCAGTGCTCTCCTTACTACCGGGGAGCTGTTTTTT.

V and J are TRBV28 and TRBJ1-2, with no clear D. V was shortened by 4 bases and J by 7 bases, with 22 bases between the two germline ends. The length of the CDR3 is 16 residues. The germline gives CDR1 MDHEN, CDR2 SYDVKM. CDR3 amino acids: CASSCRKPGRVCGYTF. In nucleotides, the CDR3 is TGTGCCAGCAGTTGTCGGAAACCGGGCCGCGTCTGTGGCTACACCTTC.

This clonotype occurred a few times. V gene TRBV12-3 or TRBV12-4 combines with J gene TRBJ1-2; TRBD1 is a possible D gene (5 bases). V was cut by 6 bases and J by 8 bases, with 16 bases left in between. The CDR3 contains 13 residues. The CDR3 region has the DNA TGTGCCAGCAGCCAAGAACAGGAGCTGGGCTACACCTTC. As protein: CASSQEQELGYTF.

The sample holds many counts of this clonotype. The chain carries TRBV6-6 and TRBJ2-5, with D unresolved. Germline loops: CDR1 MNHNY, CDR2 SVGAGI (reference sequence). V lost 11 bases and J 4 bases, leaving 17 bases between the germline ends. There are 13 residues in the CDR3. CDR3 coding DNA: TGTGCCGCCTCCCTTAGGGTTGGAGAGACCCAGTACTTC. Translating it yields CAASLRVGETQYF.

This clonotype was detected a few times. V usage is TRBV4-2 and J usage is TRBJ2-2, with 10 bases matching TRBD2. Per the germline V gene, CDR1 is LGHNA and CDR2 is YNFKEQ. CDR3 length: 22 residues. Trimming took 0 bases from V and 0 from J; bases not matched to a gene: 16. In nucleotides, the CDR3 is TGTGCCAGCAGCCAAGATTTTGATGTGGGACTAGCGCCTCAGGCGAACACCGGGGAGCTGTTTTTT. The encoded protein is CASSQDFDVGLAPQANTGELFF.

This clonotype has a count of ten or more. V is TRBV7-6 and J is TRBJ2-7; TRBD1 aligns across 7 bases. CDR1 is SGHVS and CDR2 is FNYEAQ in the germline V gene. The V segment lost 0 bases and the J segment 6 bases; nucleotides outside the gene matches: 8. The CDR3 covers 15 residues. CDR3 loop: CASSLAPRAGGEQYF. The CDR3 DNA reads TGTGCCAGCAGCTTAGCCCCTCGGGCAGGGGGCGAGCAGTACTTC.

The chain has TRBV27 and TRBJ2-3; 8 bases align to TRBD1. J gave up 1 base and V 6 bases, and 9 bases lay outside the gene matches. The CDR3 spans 16 residues. In germline, CDR1 is MNHEY, CDR2 SMNVEV (reference sequence). The chain's CDR3 is CASSPIPGQGTDTQYF. CDR3 DNA sequence: TGTGCCAGCAGCCCAATTCCGGGACAGGGCACAGATACGCAGTATTTT.

This clonotype was seen repeatedly, ten times or more. The chain is built from TRBV27 and TRBJ2-1; 9 positions agree with TRBD2. V shed 2 bases, J shed 6 bases, and the junction held 5 bases outside the gene matches. Germline V CDR1 and CDR2: MNHEY, SMNVEV (reference sequence). The CDR3 spans 15 residues. CDR3: CASSLVAGAFNEQFF. As DNA, the CDR3 is TGTGCCAGCAGTTTAGTAGCGGGAGCCTTCAATGAGCAGTTCTTC.

This clonotype was seen ten or more times. V usage is TRBV6-2 or TRBV6-3 and J usage is TRBJ2-7, with D perhaps matching TRBD1 (6 bases). CDR1 MNHEY and CDR2 SVGEGT come from the germline V gene. The CDR3 is made up of 14 amino acids. The ends were cut back, 5 bases at V and 3 bases at J, with 14 bases in the middle. The CDR3 loop reads CASSETGSIYEQYF. The CDR3, as DNA: TGTGCCAGCAGTGAAACAGGGAGCATCTACGAGCAGTACTTC.

This clonotype was seen more than once but under ten times. The gene calls are TRBV3-2 and TRBJ2-7; the D call of TRBD2 is as the table states it, not checked on the DNA. TRBV3-2 constitutes a pseudogene. There are 17 residues in the CDR3. The CDR3, as DNA: TGTGCCAGCAGCCAAGATTTGCTTAGCGGTGTAACCTACGAGCAGTACTTC. This gives the protein CASSQDLLSGVTYEQYF.

The genes are TRBV28 and TRBJ2-7; D is possibly TRBD1 (6 bases). V was cut by 10 bases and J by 6 bases, with 10 bases left in between. Germline CDR1 reads MDHEN; CDR2 reads SYDVKM. The CDR3 sequence is 10 residues long. The CDR3 DNA follows: TGTGCCACTGAAGGGGGCGAGCAGTACTTC. Residues: CATEGGEQYF.

This clonotype showed up many times. This rearrangement joins TRBV10-2 to TRBJ1-2; tentative D call: TRBD1 (5 bases). The germline V and J ends were trimmed by 4 bases and 5 bases, with 11 bases remaining between them. This CDR3 is 13 amino acids long. Germline assignment: CDR1 WSHSY and CDR2 SAAADI. In nucleotides, the CDR3 is TGCGCCAGCAGTGGGGGAGGGGTGTATGGCTACACCTTC. Protein: CASSGGGVYGYTF.

About this clonotype itself: A junction boundary mismatches the germline segment, possibly from a read error. The rearrangement links TRBV2 to TRBJ2-6; D is undetermined. This CDR3 has 12 residues. CDR1 is SNHLY and CDR2 is FYNNEI in the germline V gene. CDR3 DNA: TGTGCCAGCAGTGAAGACAGCCGTCGTCCGTTTTTC. It specifies CASSEDSRRPFF.

This clonotype was counted ten times or more. This sequence joins TRBV18 and TRBJ2-6; 8 bases are a match to TRBD1. The J segment lost 6 bases and the V segment lost 6 bases, leaving 10 bases of the junction unmatched. The germline V gene has CDR1 KGHSH and CDR2 LQKENI. The CDR3 runs 16 residues. CDR3 nucleotides: TGTGCCAGCTCGCCGCCAGGGGGCGGTGAGGCCAACGTCCTGACTTTC. Encoded protein: CASSPPGGGEANVLTF.

The V call is TRBV29-1, the J call TRBJ2-5; TRBD1 might be the D (6 bases). The germline V gene has CDR1 SQVTM and CDR2 ANQGSEA. Trimming took 6 bases from V and 1 from J, leaving 15 bases between them. The CDR3 runs 14 residues. CDR3 region: CSVNRDNPQETQYF. In DNA, the CDR3 is TGCAGCGTAAATCGGGACAACCCCCAAGAGACCCAGTACTTC.

In this sample, this clonotype turned up many times. This sequence joins TRBV29-1 and TRBJ1-1; D call uncertain. V was trimmed by 4 bases and J by 1 base, leaving 10 bases between them. The germline gives CDR1 SQVTM, CDR2 ANQGSEA. This CDR3 has 13 amino acids. The CDR3 loop is CSVVRATNTEAFF. CDR3 coding DNA: TGCAGCGTTGTTAGGGCCACGAACACTGAAGCTTTCTTT.

This clonotype was detected a few times. The chain links TRBV10-3 to TRBJ2-2; the match to TRBD2 covers 12 bases. The length of the CDR3 is 16 residues. CDR1 and CDR2 (germline): ENHRY, SYGVKD. V gave up 0 bases and J gave up 6 bases; unmatched junction bases: 2. CDR3 DNA: TGTGCCATCAGTGAGTCGTCTAGCGGGAGGGCCGGGGAGCTGTTTTTT. Translating gives CAISESSSGRAGELFF.